What follows is one T cell receptor beta chain and its context. The data are from a study of identical twins. There are 14 residues in the CDR3. In germline, CDR1 is SEHNR, CDR2 FQNEAQ (reference sequence). V lost 1 base to trimming and J lost 9 bases, with 13 bases between them. TCRdb analysed the 5' RACE reads with MiXCR anew, one entry per CDR3 protein. The sample carries over 600,000 distinct CDR3 sequences, about 20% recorded once. These data were also reused for a study on T cells expressing NK-cell markers.

The rearrangement uses TRBV7-9 and TRBJ2-1; D is perhaps TRBD2 (5 bases). Input material: PBMCs. The source is a young woman in good health. The DNA of the CDR3 is TGTGCCAGCAGCTTAGGGGTAGTGGCGGGTGAGCAGTTCTTC. Its protein product is CASSLGVVAGEQFF.